The rows below give T cell receptor beta chains drawn from one sample of a study of blood T cell repertoires in COVID-19. The assay was immunoSEQ multiplex PCR, and TCRdb's table has in-frame clones only and misses some. Of under 45,000 clones listed, around 85% are singletons. Sequenced sample: peripheral blood. The receptors originated from a man aged 50 or older with active COVID-19. CDR3s include the opening cysteine and the closing phenylalanine or tryptophan. D genes are given only for firm matches. Size values are once, few and many counts, or a class for expanded clones, and some rows have none.

V gene: TRBV5-4
J gene: TRBJ1-1
clone size: once
D gene: TRBD1
CDR3 DNA: TGTGCCAGCAGCTTGATTAGGGGGCTAAGGACTGAAGCTTTCTTT
CDR3 protein: CASSLIRGLRTEAFF

V gene: TRBV20-1
J gene: TRBJ2-1
clone size: -
D gene: -
CDR3 DNA: TGCAGTGCTAGTCACCCGCTCGGTCGCAATGAGCAGTTCTTC
CDR3 protein: CSASHPLGRNEQFF

V gene: TRBV5-6
J gene: TRBJ1-6
clone size: -
D gene: -
CDR3 DNA: TGTGCCAGCAGCTTAGCGGGGAGCTCCTATAATTCACCCCTCCACTTT
CDR3 protein: CASSLAGSSYNSPLHF

V gene: TRBV5-5
J gene: TRBJ1-2
clone size: -
D gene: -
CDR3 DNA: TGTGCCAGCAGCTCCTCAGACAGGAACTATGGCTACACCTTC
CDR3 protein: CASSSSDRNYGYTF

V gene: TRBV9
J gene: TRBJ2-2
clone size: -
D gene: -
CDR3 DNA: TGTGCCAGCAGTGGTAGGACAACAGGGCGCGGGGAGCTGTTTTTT
CDR3 protein: CASSGRTTGRGELFF

V gene: TRBV2
J gene: TRBJ2-5
clone size: -
D gene: -
CDR3 DNA: TGTGCCAGCAGCCAGACAGAAAAAGAGACCCAGTACTTC
CDR3 protein: CASSQTEKETQYF

V gene: TRBV7-2
J gene: TRBJ2-7
clone size: -
D gene: -
CDR3 DNA: TGTGCCAGCAGCTTAGATGGGGCCGCCTACGAGCAGTACTTC
CDR3 protein: CASSLDGAAYEQYF

V gene: TRBV11-2
J gene: TRBJ2-1
clone size: -
D gene: TRBD2
CDR3 DNA: TGTGCCAGCAGCCCCCAAGGACTAGCGGGACCTTACAATGAGCAGTTCTTC
CDR3 protein: CASSPQGLAGPYNEQFF

V gene: TRBV11-1
J gene: TRBJ2-7
clone size: -
D gene: -
CDR3 DNA: TGTGCCAGCAGCTTAGCGGTGGGCCACTACGAGCAGTACTTC
CDR3 protein: CASSLAVGHYEQYF

V gene: TRBV18
J gene: TRBJ2-3
clone size: -
D gene: TRBD1
CDR3 DNA: TGTGCCAGCTCACCAACAGGGGGCAAAGATACGCAGTATTTT
CDR3 protein: CASSPTGGKDTQYF

V gene: TRBV2
J gene: TRBJ2-2
clone size: -
D gene: -
CDR3 DNA: TGTGCCAGCAGTGAGGGAGCGGCGGGGGAGCTGTTTTTT
CDR3 protein: CASSEGAAGELFF

V gene: TRBV5-8
J gene: TRBJ2-5
clone size: -
D gene: TRBD2
CDR3 DNA: TGTGCCAGCCTAGCGAGCGGGAGGCGTCTCGAGACCCAGTACTTC
CDR3 protein: CASLASGRRLETQYF

V gene: TRBV7-3
J gene: TRBJ2-2
clone size: once
D gene: -
CDR3 DNA: TGTGCCAGCAGCTCCGGACAAAACACCGGGGAGCTGTTTTTT
CDR3 protein: CASSSGQNTGELFF

V gene: TRBV5-1
J gene: TRBJ2-6
clone size: once
D gene: -
CDR3 DNA: TGCGCCAGCAGTTCGGGCTCTGGGGCCAACGTCCTGACTTTC
CDR3 protein: CASSSGSGANVLTF

V gene: TRBV11-1
J gene: TRBJ1-6
clone size: -
D gene: -
CDR3 DNA: TGTGCCAGCAGCCGGACGGGAAATAATTCACCCCTCCACTTT
CDR3 protein: CASSRTGNNSPLHF

V gene: TRBV7-8
J gene: TRBJ1-5
clone size: -
D gene: -
CDR3 DNA: TGTGCCAGCAGCTTAGGTGGGCAGAGGGGGTATAGCAATCAGCCCCAGCATTTT
CDR3 protein: CASSLGGQRGYSNQPQHF

V gene: TRBV28
J gene: TRBJ1-5
clone size: once
D gene: TRBD1
CDR3 DNA: TGTGCCAGCGGACGTGTGGGGGGACAGAGCAATCAGCCCCAGCATTTT
CDR3 protein: CASGRVGGQSNQPQHF

V gene: TRBV20-1
J gene: TRBJ2-2
clone size: -
D gene: -
CDR3 DNA: TGCAGTATCCGCCGGGGCGGGGAGCTGTTTTTT
CDR3 protein: CSIRRGGELFF

V gene: TRBV18
J gene: TRBJ2-7
clone size: -
D gene: -
CDR3 DNA: TGTGCCAGCTCACCTCGGACAGAGGCCTACGAGCAGTACTTC
CDR3 protein: CASSPRTEAYEQYF

V gene: TRBV7-2
J gene: TRBJ1-4
clone size: -
D gene: -
CDR3 DNA: TGTGCCAGCAGCTCGGGACAATTTATTAATGAAAAACTGTTTTTT
CDR3 protein: CASSSGQFINEKLFF

V gene: TRBV27
J gene: TRBJ2-3
clone size: -
D gene: -
CDR3 DNA: TGTGCCAGCACGGGGGAACCAGATACGCAGTATTTT
CDR3 protein: CASTGEPDTQYF

V gene: TRBV4-1
J gene: TRBJ2-3
clone size: -
D gene: -
CDR3 DNA: TGCGCCAGCAGCCAAGTACAGCTCACAGATACGCAGTATTTT
CDR3 protein: CASSQVQLTDTQYF

V gene: TRBV5-1
J gene: TRBJ1-2
clone size: -
D gene: -
CDR3 DNA: TGCGCCAGCAGCTTAGAACAGCGGAGTGGCTACACCTTC
CDR3 protein: CASSLEQRSGYTF

V gene: TRBV7-2
J gene: TRBJ2-3
clone size: -
D gene: TRBD2
CDR3 DNA: TGTGCCAGCAGCTTAATTGTGTATCCCGGGACTAGCGAGAGAGATACGCAGTATTTT
CDR3 protein: CASSLIVYPGTSERDTQYF

V gene: TRBV7-3
J gene: TRBJ1-4
clone size: -
D gene: -
CDR3 DNA: TGTGCCAGCAGCTTAGACGGCCTTCCAGGGGAAAAACTGTTTTTT
CDR3 protein: CASSLDGLPGEKLFF

V gene: TRBV5-3
J gene: TRBJ2-7
clone size: -
D gene: -
CDR3 DNA: TGTGCCAGAAGCTGCCGGACACCTTACGAGCAGTACTTC
CDR3 protein: CARSCRTPYEQYF

V gene: TRBV9
J gene: TRBJ2-2
clone size: few
D gene: -
CDR3 DNA: TGTGCCAGCAGCGTAGGGGGCAGGGACACCGGGGAGCTGTTTTTT
CDR3 protein: CASSVGGRDTGELFF

V gene: TRBV7-2
J gene: TRBJ1-5
clone size: -
D gene: -
CDR3 DNA: TGTGCCAGCAACGAACCCGGGGTAGGTAGCAATCAGCCCCAGCATTTT
CDR3 protein: CASNEPGVGSNQPQHF

V gene: TRBV4-1
J gene: TRBJ1-1
clone size: few
D gene: -
CDR3 DNA: TGCGCCAGCAGCCAAGACAGGACCGGGACATTGAACACTGAAGCTTTCTTT
CDR3 protein: CASSQDRTGTLNTEAFF

V gene: TRBV14
J gene: TRBJ1-2
clone size: -
D gene: -
CDR3 DNA: TGTGCCAGCAGCCAAGTGAGACACCATGGCTACACCTTC
CDR3 protein: CASSQVRHHGYTF

V gene: TRBV5-8
J gene: TRBJ1-6
clone size: -
D gene: TRBD1
CDR3 DNA: TGTGCCAGCAGCCCGCATAGGGACAGGGTCTCACCCCTCCACTTT
CDR3 protein: CASSPHRDRVSPLHF

V gene: TRBV28
J gene: TRBJ1-5
clone size: once
D gene: -
CDR3 DNA: TGTGCCAGCAGTCGAACCAACAAGCTAGGCTATCAGCCCCAGCATTTT
CDR3 protein: CASSRTNKLGYQPQHF

V gene: TRBV4-1
J gene: TRBJ2-7
clone size: -
D gene: TRBD1
CDR3 DNA: TGCGCCAGCAGCCGGACCCCCGACAGGGGCTCCTACGAGCAGTACTTC
CDR3 protein: CASSRTPDRGSYEQYF

V gene: TRBV2
J gene: TRBJ1-4
clone size: once
D gene: -
CDR3 DNA: TGTGCCAGCAATGGGGGAGGCGGTGAAAAACTGTTTTTT
CDR3 protein: CASNGGGGEKLFF

V gene: TRBV30
J gene: TRBJ2-2
clone size: -
D gene: TRBD1
CDR3 DNA: TGTGCCTGGAGTTTCGAAGGGGGCTCCGGGGAGCTGTTTTTT
CDR3 protein: CAWSFEGGSGELFF

V gene: TRBV28
J gene: TRBJ1-4
clone size: -
D gene: TRBD1
CDR3 DNA: TGTGCCAGCGTAAACAGGGGGCGCGAAGGTACTGAAAAACTGTTTTTT
CDR3 protein: CASVNRGREGTEKLFF

V gene: TRBV28
J gene: TRBJ1-5
clone size: -
D gene: -
CDR3 DNA: TGTGCCAGCAGTTTTGCAGGGGAAAGTCAGCCCCAGCATTTT
CDR3 protein: CASSFAGESQPQHF

V gene: TRBV24-1
J gene: TRBJ1-2
clone size: -
D gene: TRBD1
CDR3 DNA: TGTGCCACCAGTGATCCCGGGACAGGGTGGGGGTTAAGTGGCTACACCTTC
CDR3 protein: CATSDPGTGWGLSGYTF

V gene: TRBV28
J gene: TRBJ1-2
clone size: few
D gene: TRBD1
CDR3 DNA: TGTGCCAGCAATCACAGGGGGGGTGTTTATGGCTACACCTTC
CDR3 protein: CASNHRGGVYGYTF

V gene: TRBV5-1
J gene: TRBJ1-4
clone size: once
D gene: TRBD1
CDR3 DNA: TGCGCCAGCAGCTCGACAGGGGTGAATGAAAAACTGTTTTTT
CDR3 protein: CASSSTGVNEKLFF

V gene: TRBV6-2/TRBV6-3
J gene: TRBJ2-7
clone size: -
D gene: TRBD2
CDR3 DNA: TGTGCCAGCAGTTACTCCCCCAGCGGGGGGATTTATAACGAGCAGTACTTC
CDR3 protein: CASSYSPSGGIYNEQYF

V gene: TRBV5-6
J gene: TRBJ1-1
clone size: -
D gene: TRBD1
CDR3 DNA: TGTGCCAGCAGCTTGCCCGGGACAGGTTTAACTGAAGCTTTCTTT
CDR3 protein: CASSLPGTGLTEAFF

V gene: TRBV27
J gene: TRBJ2-3
clone size: -
D gene: TRBD2
CDR3 DNA: TGTGCCAGCAGTTCCCGGATTAGTAGCGGGAGCACAGATACGCAGTATTTT
CDR3 protein: CASSSRISSGSTDTQYF

V gene: TRBV7-2
J gene: TRBJ1-2
clone size: -
D gene: TRBD1
CDR3 DNA: TGTGCCAGCAGCTCGACAGGGGGTAACTATGGCTACACCTTC
CDR3 protein: CASSSTGGNYGYTF

V gene: TRBV5-6
J gene: TRBJ1-5
clone size: -
D gene: -
CDR3 DNA: TGTGCCAGCAGCTTGTCTCTCGCAGGGGAACAGCCCCAGCATTTT
CDR3 protein: CASSLSLAGEQPQHF

V gene: TRBV7-2
J gene: TRBJ2-3
clone size: -
D gene: TRBD2
CDR3 DNA: TGTGCCAGCAGCTCAGTAGCGGGGGGGCAGGGAGATACGCAGTATTTT
CDR3 protein: CASSSVAGGQGDTQYF

V gene: TRBV24-1
J gene: TRBJ2-2
clone size: -
D gene: TRBD1
CDR3 DNA: TGTGCCACCAGGGACAGGGCGATCACCGGGGAGCTGTTTTTT
CDR3 protein: CATRDRAITGELFF

V gene: TRBV11-2
J gene: TRBJ2-7
clone size: -
D gene: -
CDR3 DNA: TGTGCCAGCAGCTTAGGGGCAGTGGAGCAGTACTTC
CDR3 protein: CASSLGAVEQYF